This entry concerns a single T cell receptor beta chain. TCRdb's copy holds only in-frame clones and misses some; the assay was immunoSEQ multiplex PCR. Of fewer than 40,000 clones in the sample, roughly 90% were seen once. In germline, CDR1 is LNHDA, CDR2 SQIVND (reference sequence). The ends were cut back, 6 bases at V and 0 bases at J, with 6 bases in the middle. CDR3 length: 13 residues. This entry is derived from a study of T cell changes during pregnancy in multiple sclerosis. The sample consisted of CD4+ T cells from peripheral blood mononuclear cells, taken in the second trimester of pregnancy. The genes are TRBV19 and TRBJ1-5; D is uncertain. This TCR came from a female donor with multiple sclerosis, enrolled in a pregnancy study. CDR3 sequence (DNA): TGTGCCAGTAGCCCAGATAGCAATCAGCCCCAGCATTTT. The encoded protein is CASSPDSNQPQHF. Combining the CDR3 with reference TRBV19 and TRBJ1-5 gives the whole variable domain DGGITQSPKYLFRKEGQNVTLSCEQNLNHDAMYWYRQDPGQGLRLIYYSQIVNDFQKGDIAEGYSVSREKKESFPLTVTSAQKNPTAFYLCASSPDSNQPQHFGDGTRLSIL.